This TCR beta chain was sequenced for a study of human T cells and chemical hapten exposure. Notes on the study in general: Counts of TCRs above 1 in 1000 frequency stayed unchanged with DPC sensitization.

A word on this clonotype: Its antigen is not identified.

As for time point: patch test 3, about 24 weeks after DPC sensitization. The treatment is: therapeutic diphenylcyclopropenone sensitization with weekly scalp DPC. Suited to DPC and affected by alopecia, the donors ranged from 18 to 70 years old. TCRdb processed the RACE reads anew with MiXCR; each CDR3 protein has one entry. The sample contains more than 150,000 distinct CDR3 sequences, around 25% of which appear only once. V lost 4 bases and J lost 0; bases outside the gene matches: 3. The CDR3 runs to 16 residues. Germline loops: CDR1 LGHNA, CDR2 YSLEER. This specimen consisted of whole blood, obtained in connection with sensitization to the hapten diphenylcyclopropenone (DPC). This rearrangement joins TRBV4-3 to TRBJ2-1; TRBD2 agrees at 10 bases. This TCR came from a middle-aged woman with alopecia areata. Some clones in this sample may be carry-over from other donors' samples. The CDR3 loop reads CASSPRLAGSYNEQFF. The CDR3 bases are TGCGCCAGCAGCCCAAGACTAGCGGGCTCCTACAATGAGCAGTTCTTC.